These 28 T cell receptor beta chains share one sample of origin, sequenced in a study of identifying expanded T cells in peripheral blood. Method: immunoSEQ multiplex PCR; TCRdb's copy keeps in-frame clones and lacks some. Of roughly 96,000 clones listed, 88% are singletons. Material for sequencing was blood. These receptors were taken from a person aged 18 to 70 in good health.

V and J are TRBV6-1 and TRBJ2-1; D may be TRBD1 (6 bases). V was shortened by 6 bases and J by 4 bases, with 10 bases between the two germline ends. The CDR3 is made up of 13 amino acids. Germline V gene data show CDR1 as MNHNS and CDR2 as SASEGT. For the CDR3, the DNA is TGTGCCAGCAGCAGACAGGTTTACAATGAGCAGTTCTTC. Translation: CASSRQVYNEQFF.

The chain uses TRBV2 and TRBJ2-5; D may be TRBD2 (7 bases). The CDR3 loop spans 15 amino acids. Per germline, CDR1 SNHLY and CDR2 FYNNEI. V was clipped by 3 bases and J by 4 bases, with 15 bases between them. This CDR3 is CASSEVGGRGETQYF. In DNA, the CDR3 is TGTGCCAGCAGTGAGGTGGGGGGGCGAGGAGAGACCCAGTACTTC.

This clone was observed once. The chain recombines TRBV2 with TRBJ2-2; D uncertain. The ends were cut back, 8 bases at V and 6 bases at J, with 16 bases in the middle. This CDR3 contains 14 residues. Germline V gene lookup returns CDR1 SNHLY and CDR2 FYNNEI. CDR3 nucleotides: TGTGCCAGCCTTCTGAATTCATGGGCCGGGGAGCTGTTTTTT. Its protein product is CASLLNSWAGELFF.

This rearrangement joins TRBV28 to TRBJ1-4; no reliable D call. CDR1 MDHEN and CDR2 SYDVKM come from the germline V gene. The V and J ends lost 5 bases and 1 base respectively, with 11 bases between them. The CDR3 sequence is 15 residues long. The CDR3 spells CASSTTSLTNEKLFF. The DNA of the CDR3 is TGTGCCAGCAGTACCACCAGTCTAACTAATGAAAAACTGTTTTTT.

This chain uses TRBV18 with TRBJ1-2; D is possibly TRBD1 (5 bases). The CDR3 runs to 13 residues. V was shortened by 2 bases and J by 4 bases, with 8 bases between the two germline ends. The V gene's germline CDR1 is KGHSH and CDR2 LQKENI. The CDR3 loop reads CASSPSGGYGYTF. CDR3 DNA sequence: TGTGCCAGCTCACCATCGGGGGGCTATGGCTACACCTTC. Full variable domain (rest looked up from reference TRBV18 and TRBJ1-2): NAGVMQNPRHLVRRRGQEARLRCSPMKGHSHVYWYRQLPEEGLKFMVYLQKENIIDESGMPKERFSAEFPKEGPSILRIQQVVRGDSAAYFCASSPSGGYGYTFGSGTRLTVV.

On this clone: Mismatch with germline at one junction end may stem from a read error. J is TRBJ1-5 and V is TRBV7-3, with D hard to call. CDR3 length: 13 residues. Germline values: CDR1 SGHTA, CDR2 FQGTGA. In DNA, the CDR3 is TGTGCCACCAGCCGGGAACCCAATCAGCCCCAGCATTTT. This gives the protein CATSREPNQPQHF.

This CDR3 reads CASSSGTGGNIQYF. The CDR3 bases are TGTGCCAGCAGCTCAGGGACAGGGGGGAACATTCAGTACTTC. The gene calls are TRBV6-5 and TRBJ2-4; TRBD1 agrees at 11 bases. V lost 6 bases and J lost 7; bases outside the gene matches: 5. The length of the CDR3 is 14 residues. From germline, CDR1 is MNHEY and CDR2 SVGAGI.

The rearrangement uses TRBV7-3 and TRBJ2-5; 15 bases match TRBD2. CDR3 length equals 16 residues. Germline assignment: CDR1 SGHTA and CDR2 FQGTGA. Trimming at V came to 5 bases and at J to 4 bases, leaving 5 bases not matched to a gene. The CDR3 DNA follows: TGTGCCAGCAGCCTAGGGACTAGCGGGGGGAGAGAGACCCAGTACTTC. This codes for CASSLGTSGGRETQYF.

The CDR3 DNA follows: TGTGCCAGTAGAATGGGGACAGGGGACGGCTATGGCTACACCTTC. This gives the protein CASRMGTGDGYGYTF. The chain has TRBV19 and TRBJ1-2; 10 bases are a match to TRBD1. Looked up from germline, CDR1 is LNHDA and CDR2 is SQIVND (reference sequence). Germline trimming cut 6 bases from V and 4 bases from J; bases unmatched to any gene: 8. The CDR3 loop spans 15 amino acids.

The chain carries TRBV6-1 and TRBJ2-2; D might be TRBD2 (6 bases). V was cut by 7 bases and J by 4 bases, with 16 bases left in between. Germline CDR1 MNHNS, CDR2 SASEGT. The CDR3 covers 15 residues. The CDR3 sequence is CASTGVVGFTGELFF. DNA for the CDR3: TGTGCCAGCACGGGGGTAGTCGGGTTCACCGGGGAGCTGTTTTTT.

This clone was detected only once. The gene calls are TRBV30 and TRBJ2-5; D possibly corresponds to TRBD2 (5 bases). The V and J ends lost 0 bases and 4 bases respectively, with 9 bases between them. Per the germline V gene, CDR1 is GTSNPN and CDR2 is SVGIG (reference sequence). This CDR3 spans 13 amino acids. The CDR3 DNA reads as TGTGCCTGGAGTGTACTAGGTTTAGAGACCCAGTACTTC. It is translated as CAWSVLGLETQYF.

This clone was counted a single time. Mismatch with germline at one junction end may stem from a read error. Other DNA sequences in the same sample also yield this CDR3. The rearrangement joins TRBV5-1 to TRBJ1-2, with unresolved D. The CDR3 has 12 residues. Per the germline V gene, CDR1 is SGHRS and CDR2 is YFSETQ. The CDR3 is CASSLGSDGYTF. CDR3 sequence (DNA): TGCGCCAGCAGCTTGGGTTCGGATGGCTACACCTTT.

The CDR3 loop reads CASSLGEGGEKLFF. CDR3 DNA sequence: TGCGCCAGCAGCTTGGGAGAGGGTGGTGAAAAACTGTTTTTT. V is TRBV5-1 and J is TRBJ1-4; no reliable D call. Looked up from germline, CDR1 is SGHRS and CDR2 is YFSETQ. The V end was cut by 0 bases, the J end by 7 bases, with 10 bases between. The length of the CDR3 is 14 residues.

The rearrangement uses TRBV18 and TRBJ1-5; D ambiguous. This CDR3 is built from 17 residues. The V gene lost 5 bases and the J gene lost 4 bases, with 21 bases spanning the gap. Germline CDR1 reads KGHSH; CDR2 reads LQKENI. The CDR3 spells CASSALRGSTGNQPQHF. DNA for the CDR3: TGTGCCAGCTCAGCACTACGGGGAAGTACCGGAAATCAGCCCCAGCATTTT.

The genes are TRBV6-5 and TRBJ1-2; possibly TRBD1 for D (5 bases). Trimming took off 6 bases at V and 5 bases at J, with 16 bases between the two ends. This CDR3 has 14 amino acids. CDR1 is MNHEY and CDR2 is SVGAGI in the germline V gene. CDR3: CASSRRGRRYGYTF. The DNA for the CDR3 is TGTGCCAGCAGCCGCCGGGGCAGGAGATATGGCTACACCTTC.

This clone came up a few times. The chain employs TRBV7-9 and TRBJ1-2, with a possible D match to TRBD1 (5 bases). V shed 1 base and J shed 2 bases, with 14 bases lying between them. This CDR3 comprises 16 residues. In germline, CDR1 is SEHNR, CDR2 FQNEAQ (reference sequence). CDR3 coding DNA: TGTGCCAGCAGCTTAGGAACTGGCGGGACGAACTATGGCTACACCTTC. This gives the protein CASSLGTGGTNYGYTF. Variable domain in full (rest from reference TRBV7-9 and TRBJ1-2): DTGVSQNPRHKITKRGQNVTFRCDPISEHNRLYWYRQTLGQGPEFLTYFQNEAQLEKSRLLSDRFSAERPKGSFSTLEIQRTEQGDSAMYLCASSLGTGGTNYGYTFGSGTRLTVV.

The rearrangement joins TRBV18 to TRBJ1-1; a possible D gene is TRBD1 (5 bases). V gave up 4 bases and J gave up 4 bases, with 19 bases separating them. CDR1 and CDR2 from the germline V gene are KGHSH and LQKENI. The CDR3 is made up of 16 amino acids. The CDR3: CASSHVPGTGATEAFF. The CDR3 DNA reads TGTGCCAGCTCACATGTTCCGGGGACGGGTGCCACTGAAGCTTTCTTT.

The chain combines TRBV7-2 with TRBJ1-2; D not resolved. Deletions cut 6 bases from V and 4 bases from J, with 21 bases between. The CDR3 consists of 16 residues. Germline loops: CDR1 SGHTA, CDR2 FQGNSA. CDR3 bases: TGTGCCAGCAGAATTAGTCCCGGGTCCCCGGGCTATGGCTACACCTTC. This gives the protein CASRISPGSPGYGYTF. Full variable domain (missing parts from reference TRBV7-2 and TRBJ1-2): GAGVSQSPSNKVTEKGKDVELRCDPISGHTALYWYRQSLGQGLEFLIYFQGNSAPDKSGLPSDRFSAERTGGSVSTLTIQRTQQEDSAVYLCASRISPGSPGYGYTFGSGTRLTVV.

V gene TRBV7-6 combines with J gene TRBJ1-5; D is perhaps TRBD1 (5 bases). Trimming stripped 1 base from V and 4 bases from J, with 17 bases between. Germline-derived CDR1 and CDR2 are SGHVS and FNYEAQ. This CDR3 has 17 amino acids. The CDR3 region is CASSLDAGRMTNQPQHF. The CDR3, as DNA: TGTGCCAGCAGCTTAGATGCAGGGAGGATGACGAATCAGCCCCAGCATTTT. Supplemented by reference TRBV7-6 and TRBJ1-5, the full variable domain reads GAGVSQSPRYKVTKRGQDVALRCDPISGHVSLYWYRQALGQGPEFLTYFNYEAQQDKSGLPNDRFSAERPEGSISTLTIQRTEQRDSAMYRCASSLDAGRMTNQPQHFGDGTRLSIL.

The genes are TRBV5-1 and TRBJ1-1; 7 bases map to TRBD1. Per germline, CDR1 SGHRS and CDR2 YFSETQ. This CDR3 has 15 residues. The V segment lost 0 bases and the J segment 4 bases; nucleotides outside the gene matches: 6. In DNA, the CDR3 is TGCGCCAGCAGCTTGGTGGCAGGGGGAGGCACTGAAGCTTTCTTT. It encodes CASSLVAGGGTEAFF. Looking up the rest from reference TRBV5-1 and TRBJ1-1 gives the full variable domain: KAGVTQTPRYLIKTRGQQVTLSCSPISGHRSVSWYQQTPGQGLQFLFEYFSETQRNKGNFPGRFSGRQFSNSRSEMNVSTLELGDSALYLCASSLVAGGGTEAFFGQGTRLTVV.

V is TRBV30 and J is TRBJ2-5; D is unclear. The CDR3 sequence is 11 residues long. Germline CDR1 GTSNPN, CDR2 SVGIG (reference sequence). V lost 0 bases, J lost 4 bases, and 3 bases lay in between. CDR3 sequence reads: CAWSVRETQYF. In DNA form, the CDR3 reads TGTGCCTGGAGTGTAAGAGAGACCCAGTACTTC.

CDR3 in DNA: TGTGCCAGCAGCGACCCGGGACAGGGCGTCAATGAGCAGTTCTTC. It codes for CASSDPGQGVNEQFF. This chain uses TRBV7-9 with TRBJ2-1; 9 bases are shared with TRBD1. This CDR3 contains 15 residues. The J segment lost 6 bases and the V segment lost 5 bases, leaving 8 bases of the junction unmatched. The V gene's germline CDR1 is SEHNR and CDR2 FQNEAQ (reference sequence).

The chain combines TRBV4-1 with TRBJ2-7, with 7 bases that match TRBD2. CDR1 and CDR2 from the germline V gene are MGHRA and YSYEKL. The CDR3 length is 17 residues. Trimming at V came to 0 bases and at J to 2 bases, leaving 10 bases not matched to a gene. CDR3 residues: CASSQELGAGVPYEQYF. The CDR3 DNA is TGCGCCAGCAGCCAAGAGTTAGGGGCGGGGGTACCCTACGAGCAGTACTTC.

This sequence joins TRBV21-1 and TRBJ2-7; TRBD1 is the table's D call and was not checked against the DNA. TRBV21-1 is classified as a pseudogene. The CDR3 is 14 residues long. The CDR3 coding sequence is TGTGCCAGCAGCAAAGTGGACAGAACCTACGAGCAGTACTTC. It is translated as CASSKVDRTYEQYF.

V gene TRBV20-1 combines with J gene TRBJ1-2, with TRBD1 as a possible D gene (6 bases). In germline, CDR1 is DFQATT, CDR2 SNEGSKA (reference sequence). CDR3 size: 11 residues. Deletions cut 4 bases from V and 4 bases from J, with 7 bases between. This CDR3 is CSAKGGYGYTF. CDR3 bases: TGCAGTGCTAAGGGGGGCTATGGCTACACCTTC.

CDR3 nucleotides: TGTGCCATCAGTCGGGAGGGCGACGAGCAGTACTTC. Translation: CAISREGDEQYF. This chain links TRBV10-3 with TRBJ2-7; 8 bases line up with TRBD2. J was trimmed by 5 bases and V by 5 bases; bases with no gene match: 2. Germline CDR1 reads ENHRY; CDR2 reads SYGVKD. The CDR3 contains 12 residues.

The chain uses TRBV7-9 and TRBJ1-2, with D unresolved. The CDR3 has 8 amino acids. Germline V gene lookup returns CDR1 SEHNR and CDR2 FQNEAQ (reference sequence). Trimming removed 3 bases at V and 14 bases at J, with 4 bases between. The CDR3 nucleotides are TGTGCCAGCAGCTTGTCTACCTTC. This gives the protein CASSLSTF.

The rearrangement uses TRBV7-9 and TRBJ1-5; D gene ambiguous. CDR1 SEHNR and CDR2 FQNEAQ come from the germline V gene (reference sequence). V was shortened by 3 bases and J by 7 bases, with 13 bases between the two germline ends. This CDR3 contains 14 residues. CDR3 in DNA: TGTGCCAGCAGCTTTCCCGGAGCGAGGCAGCCCCAGCATTTT. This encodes CASSFPGARQPQHF. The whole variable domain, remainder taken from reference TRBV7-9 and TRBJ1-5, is DTGVSQNPRHKITKRGQNVTFRCDPISEHNRLYWYRQTLGQGPEFLTYFQNEAQLEKSRLLSDRFSAERPKGSFSTLEIQRTEQGDSAMYLCASSFPGARQPQHFGDGTRLSIL.